Presented here are 12 T cell receptor beta chains from one specimen sequenced in a study of cytomegalovirus exposure and HLA in healthy donors. Primers for the PCR totalled 60 Vbeta and 13 Jbeta. Some clones are missing from TCRdb's copy, which holds only in-frame ones; the method was immunoSEQ multiplex PCR. This repertoire shows roughly 150,000 clones, approximately 81% found once; its top ten account for about 2.5%. Sequencing used PBMCs. These receptors all come from a man aged 25-45 years in good health and CMV-seropositive.

This clone has a single count. The rearrangement links TRBV12-5 to TRBJ2-7, with 7 bases aligning to TRBD1. The V and J ends lost 5 bases and 0 bases, in that order; junction bases with no gene match: 22. The CDR3 contains 20 residues. The germline V gene has CDR1 LGHNT and CDR2 FRNRAP. The CDR3 region has the DNA TGTGCTAGTGGTCAGATTCGCGCGCTTCCCCGGGACAGCGACTCCTACGAGCAGTACTTC. Amino acid sequence: CASGQIRALPRDSDSYEQYF.

The rearrangement uses TRBV29-1 and TRBJ2-1; TRBD1 might be the D (5 bases). V was trimmed by 4 bases and J by 5 bases, leaving 12 bases between them. The germline V gene has CDR1 SQVTM and CDR2 ANQGSEA. The CDR3 has 13 residues. CDR3 sequence (DNA): TGCAGCGTTGCTACAGGATGGCACAATGAGCAGTTCTTC. It encodes CSVATGWHNEQFF.

This chain links TRBV7-3 with TRBJ2-2, with TRBD1 matching over 8 bases. The J segment lost 3 bases and the V segment lost 5 bases, leaving 2 bases of the junction unmatched. There are 14 residues in the CDR3. Germline V gene lookup returns CDR1 SGHTA and CDR2 FQGTGA. CDR3 loop: CASSPDRDTGELFF. CDR3 bases: TGTGCCAGCAGCCCGGACAGGGACACCGGGGAGCTGTTTTTT.

This rearrangement joins TRBV2 to TRBJ2-7, with a possible D match to TRBD1 (5 bases). The CDR3 has 16 residues. Trimming took 0 bases from V and 6 from J, leaving 18 bases between them. The germline gives CDR1 SNHLY, CDR2 FYNNEI. This CDR3 is CASSEAPTAYSVEQYV. DNA of the CDR3: TGTGCCAGCAGTGAAGCGCCGACAGCCTATTCGGTCGAGCAGTACGTC.

The gene calls are TRBV5-1 and TRBJ1-2, with 8 bases lining up with TRBD1. V was pared by 4 bases and J by 4 bases, with 3 bases of the junction left unmatched. Germline loops: CDR1 SGHRS, CDR2 YFSETQ. The CDR3 extends over 13 amino acids. DNA for the CDR3: TGCGCCAGCAGCACCGGACAGGGCTATGGCTACACCTTC. It specifies CASSTGQGYGYTF.

The chain recombines TRBV5-1 with TRBJ2-6, with 8 bases matching TRBD1. Germline CDR1 is SGHRS and CDR2 is YFSETQ. Germline trimming cut 4 bases from V and 0 bases from J; bases unmatched to any gene: 9. The CDR3 length is 18 residues. The CDR3 coding sequence is TGCGCCAGCAGCGGGACAGGCGTGACAAGCTCTGGGGCCAACGTCCTGACTTTC. It encodes CASSGTGVTSSGANVLTF.

For this clone: Within the sample, other DNA sequences also encode this same CDR3. The J gene is TRBJ1-1, the V gene TRBV30; D uncertain. The CDR3 totals 12 residues. V shed 3 bases and J shed 2 bases, with 7 bases lying between them. CDR1 is GTSNPN and CDR2 is SVGIG in the germline V gene (reference sequence). CDR3 in amino acids: CAWSYSNTEAFF. CDR3 in DNA: TGTGCCTGGAGCTACAGTAACACTGAAGCTTTCTTT.

This clone came up a few times. The rearrangement uses TRBV4-1 and TRBJ1-5; 7 bases map to TRBD1. The CDR3 is 15 amino acids. Germline CDR1 and CDR2: MGHRA and YSYEKL. With 4 bases clipped from V and 8 bases from J, the junction kept 11 bases outside the gene matches. CDR3 in amino acids: CASSPEQGITEPQHF. In nucleotides, the CDR3 is TGCGCCAGCAGCCCTGAACAGGGGATTACGGAGCCCCAGCATTTT.

CDR3 sequence reads: CASNRAGEGNEQFF. CDR3 bases: TGTGCCAGCAACAGGGCGGGAGAGGGCAATGAGCAGTTCTTC. The rearrangement uses TRBV11-1 and TRBJ2-1; possible D gene TRBD2, 7 bases. From germline, CDR1 is SGHAT and CDR2 FQDESV (reference sequence). The CDR3 has 14 amino acids. Trimming removed 7 bases from V and 6 bases from J, with 16 bases in between.

This chain joins TRBV7-9 and TRBJ1-5; 7 bases are a match to TRBD1. Germline V gene lookup returns CDR1 SEHNR and CDR2 FQNEAQ (reference sequence). There are 17 residues in the CDR3. Unmatched junction bases numbered 8, after V lost 2 bases and J lost 1 base. CDR3 in amino acids: CASSLRRQGSSNQPQHF. The CDR3 DNA reads TGTGCCAGCAGCTTAAGGCGACAGGGTAGCAGCAATCAGCCCCAGCATTTT.

The chain joins TRBV28 to TRBJ2-7, with 7 bases identical to TRBD1. V was clipped by 6 bases and J by 4 bases; unmatched bases: 3. The CDR3 covers 12 residues. The germline CDR1 and CDR2 sequences are MDHEN and SYDVKM. The CDR3 DNA is TGTGCCAGCAGACAGGGGAATTACGAGCAGTACTTC. As protein: CASRQGNYEQYF.

The chain uses TRBV5-4 and TRBJ1-2; TRBD1 aligns across 7 bases. Trimming at V came to 0 bases and at J to 7 bases, leaving 3 bases not matched to a gene. Germline-derived CDR1 and CDR2 are SGHNT and YYREEE (reference sequence). The CDR3 has 13 residues. The CDR3 region is CASSLGQGSGYTF. As DNA, the CDR3 is TGTGCCAGCAGCTTGGGACAGGGCTCTGGCTACACCTTC.